The 32 T cell receptor beta chains reported below all come from one sample, sequenced in a study of blood T cell repertoires in COVID-19 (dated by TCRdb to 2019 to 2021). The library relied on the immunoSEQ multiplex PCR assay. TCRdb retrieved this table from immuneACCESS and kept in-frame rearrangements only. Not all clones are present; in checked studies, unresolved V genes account for under half, and no reason is known for the remainder. This sample lists under 350,000 clones; around nine tenths were detected once. The leading ten clones occupy 2% to 3% of the sample. Sequenced material: PBMCs or T cells enriched from blood (not recorded which). Receptor source: a man aged 55-75 years who had recovered from COVID-19.

The chain has TRBV5-1 and TRBJ2-2; 9 bases agree with TRBD2. This CDR3 spans 16 amino acids. The junction had 4 bases not matched to a gene; V was cut back by 1 base and J by 3 bases. The germline V gene has CDR1 SGHRS and CDR2 YFSETQ. The CDR3 loop reads CASSLYSGSYTGELFF. The CDR3 region has the DNA TGCGCCAGCAGCTTGTATAGCGGGAGTTACACCGGGGAGCTGTTTTTT.

The chain couples TRBV25-1 to TRBJ1-2, with TRBD1 matching over 7 bases. V lost 3 bases to trimming and J lost 3 bases; unmatched junction nucleotides: 4. The CDR3 extends over 14 amino acids. From germline, CDR1 is MGHDK and CDR2 SYGVNS. The CDR3 loop reads CASSEYRGDYGYTF. CDR3 DNA sequence: TGTGCCAGCAGTGAGTACAGGGGAGACTATGGCTACACCTTC.

Details on this clone: Germline is not matched at one junction end, which may reflect a read error. The chain is built from TRBV14 and TRBJ1-2; TRBD1 agrees at 8 bases. CDR1 SGHDN and CDR2 FVKESK come from the germline V gene. The length of the CDR3 is 19 residues. CDR3 sequence: CASSEEGAGTGAFNYGYTF. As DNA, the CDR3 is TGTGCCAGCAGCGAAGAAGGGGCCGGGACAGGAGCTTTTAACTATGGCTACACCTTC.

The V call is TRBV30, the J call TRBJ1-5, with 9 nucleotides matching TRBD1. This CDR3 contains 13 residues. Germline CDR1 GTSNPN, CDR2 SVGIG (reference sequence). V lost 5 bases to trimming and J lost 6 bases; unmatched junction nucleotides: 5. CDR3 protein: CAWAGQGGQPQHF. For the CDR3, the DNA is TGTGCCTGGGCGGGACAGGGAGGTCAGCCCCAGCATTTT.

The chain recombines TRBV30 with TRBJ1-2; possibly TRBD1 for D (6 bases). V was clipped by 1 base and J by 4 bases, with 10 bases between them. Per the germline V gene, CDR1 is GTSNPN and CDR2 is SVGIG (reference sequence). The CDR3 contains 13 residues. The CDR3 region is CAWSASDSYGYTF. CDR3 bases: TGTGCCTGGAGTGCCTCGGACAGCTATGGCTACACCTTC.

The CDR3 loop is CAWSRQGGQPQHF. The CDR3 DNA reads as TGTGCCTGGAGTCGGCAGGGGGGTCAGCCCCAGCATTTT. The chain combines TRBV30 with TRBJ1-5; 7 bases align to TRBD1. The CDR3 extends over 13 amino acids. With 2 bases clipped from V and 6 bases from J, the junction kept 4 bases outside the gene matches. The germline V gene encodes CDR1 GTSNPN and CDR2 SVGIG (reference sequence).

This clone has a single count. The V and J genes are TRBV3-1 (or the pseudogene TRBV3-2) and TRBJ2-7; the match to TRBD2 covers 7 bases. V was pared by 4 bases and J by 5 bases, with 11 bases of the junction left unmatched. The CDR3 length is 15 residues. The germline V gene has CDR1 LGHDT and CDR2 YNNKEL (reference sequence). This CDR3 is CASSPEVWGRDEQYF. CDR3 in DNA: TGTGCCAGCAGCCCTGAGGTATGGGGGAGGGACGAGCAGTACTTC.

J is TRBJ1-2 and V is TRBV4-1, with D tentatively TRBD1 (6 bases). The CDR3 has 14 residues. Looked up from germline, CDR1 is MGHRA and CDR2 is YSYEKL. The V end lost 1 base, the J end lost 5 bases, and 11 bases lay between the germline ends. The CDR3 reads CASSQATGQYGYTF. The CDR3 DNA is TGCGCCAGCAGCCAAGCTACAGGGCAATATGGCTACACCTTC.

This chain joins TRBV14 and TRBJ2-1; the match to TRBD2 covers 10 bases. V gave up 2 bases and J gave up 5 bases; unmatched junction bases: 6. Germline V gene data show CDR1 as SGHDN and CDR2 as FVKESK. The CDR3 extends over 16 amino acids. CDR3 region: CASSQFVLAGNNEQFF. CDR3 coding DNA: TGTGCCAGCAGCCAATTTGTACTAGCGGGGAACAATGAGCAGTTCTTC.

The chain has TRBV7-2 and TRBJ1-5; 7 bases fit TRBD1. Germline V gene sequence: CDR1 SGHTA, CDR2 FQGNSA. The CDR3 has 14 residues. Germline trimming cut 4 bases from V and 5 bases from J; bases unmatched to any gene: 5. CDR3 loop: CASSSGTAHQPQHF. CDR3 DNA sequence: TGTGCCAGCAGCTCCGGGACAGCGCATCAGCCCCAGCATTTT.

The chain recombines TRBV19 with TRBJ1-4; 10 bases agree with TRBD1. V lost 0 bases and J lost 8; bases outside the gene matches: 6. Germline CDR1 and CDR2: LNHDA and SQIVND (reference sequence). The CDR3 is 16 amino acids. This CDR3 is CASSIDVGQGGEKLFF. The CDR3 coding sequence is TGTGCCAGTAGTATAGATGTCGGACAGGGGGGCGAAAAACTGTTTTTT.

The chain couples TRBV9 to TRBJ2-7; TRBD1 aligns across 7 bases. The V gene end was trimmed by 0 bases and the J gene end by 1 base; junction bases not matched to a gene: 4. Germline loops: CDR1 SGDLS, CDR2 YYNGEE. The CDR3 totals 15 residues. The CDR3 reads CASSVGDSESYEQYF. As DNA, the CDR3 is TGTGCCAGCAGCGTAGGGGACAGCGAATCCTACGAGCAGTACTTC.

The CDR3 loop reads CASGTSGRKLYNEQFF. Written as DNA, the CDR3 is TGTGCCAGTGGGACTAGCGGGAGAAAACTCTACAATGAGCAGTTCTTC. The gene calls are TRBV19 and TRBJ2-1, with 14 positions matching TRBD2. Germline values: CDR1 LNHDA, CDR2 SQIVND (reference sequence). This CDR3 region has 16 residues. V lost 8 bases and J lost 3; bases outside the gene matches: 6.

The J gene is TRBJ2-2, the V gene TRBV9; TRBD2 matches 10 bases. The CDR3 spans 14 residues. The V segment lost 2 bases and the J segment 7 bases; nucleotides outside the gene matches: 2. CDR1 and CDR2 (germline): SGDLS, YYNGEE. This chain's CDR3 is CASSVGLASGELFF. The CDR3, as DNA: TGTGCCAGCAGCGTGGGACTAGCGAGCGGGGAGCTGTTTTTT.

This chain links TRBV5-4 with TRBJ1-5; D is undetermined. Germline V gives CDR1 SGHNT, CDR2 YYREEE (reference sequence). The germline V and J ends were trimmed by 4 bases and 5 bases, with 13 bases remaining between them. There are 14 residues in the CDR3. CDR3 in amino acids: CASSRPDTDQPQHF. CDR3 nucleotide sequence: TGTGCCAGCAGCCGCCCTGATACGGATCAGCCCCAGCATTTT.

The V and J genes are TRBV19 and TRBJ1-5; 7 bases fit TRBD1. Unmatched junction bases numbered 11, after V lost 5 bases and J lost 7 bases. The CDR3 has 15 amino acids. CDR1 is LNHDA and CDR2 is SQIVND in the germline V gene (reference sequence). The CDR3 loop reads CASSDRQGRDQPQHF. Written as DNA, the CDR3 is TGTGCCAGTAGTGACCGACAGGGAAGGGACCAGCCCCAGCATTTT.

CDR3 nucleotide sequence: TGTGCCAGCTCACCACCGGGAGAACTAGCGGCACCCCACGAGCAGTACTTC. Translation: CASSPPGELAAPHEQYF. This chain links TRBV18 with TRBJ2-7, with 8 bases matching TRBD2. The CDR3 sequence is 17 residues long. J lost 5 bases, V lost 0 bases, and 12 bases had no gene match. Germline V gene sequence: CDR1 KGHSH, CDR2 LQKENI.

Only a few counts were recorded for this clone. This chain links TRBV29-1 with TRBJ1-1; D is unresolved. The CDR3 is 13 amino acids. The germline V gene encodes CDR1 SQVTM and CDR2 ANQGSEA. The V end lost 0 bases, the J end lost 9 bases, and 14 bases lay between the germline ends. This chain's CDR3 is CSVEDQVNSKAFF. CDR3 bases: TGCAGCGTTGAAGATCAGGTAAACAGCAAAGCTTTCTTT.

This clone was seen a single time. J is TRBJ2-1 and V is TRBV18, with 8 positions matching TRBD2. CDR3 length equals 16 residues. CDR1 is KGHSH, CDR2 LQKENI, per germline. V was pared by 6 bases and J by 4 bases, with 11 bases of the junction left unmatched. The CDR3 nucleotides read TGTGCCAGCTCCAGCCGCACTAGCGGAACTTACAATGAGCAGTTCTTC. Its protein product is CASSSRTSGTYNEQFF.

The chain joins TRBV10-3 to TRBJ2-7, with D possibly being TRBD2 (6 bases). Germline loops: CDR1 ENHRY, CDR2 SYGVKD. The CDR3 spans 15 residues. Trimming shortened V by 3 bases and J by 0 bases, and 12 bases separated the two germline ends. The CDR3 region has the DNA TGTGCCATCAGTGAACCTGGAGGGCTCTCCTACGAGCAGTACTTC. It yields the protein CAISEPGGLSYEQYF.

The rearrangement links TRBV11-2 to TRBJ2-4; no reliable D call. CDR3 length: 12 residues. Trimming took 1 base from V and 12 from J, leaving 10 bases between them. The V gene's germline CDR1 is SGHAT and CDR2 FQNNGV. CDR3 protein: CASSLVHWAQYF. For the CDR3, the DNA is TGTGCCAGCAGCTTAGTGCATTGGGCTCAGTACTTC.

This chain's CDR3 is CASNTGTSGKETQYF. The CDR3 DNA reads TGTGCCAGCAACACCGGGACTAGCGGGAAAGAGACCCAGTACTTC. The chain is built from TRBV9 and TRBJ2-5; TRBD2 matches at 13 bases. CDR1 SGDLS and CDR2 YYNGEE come from the germline V gene. The CDR3 has 15 residues. V shed 6 bases and J 3 bases; nucleotides not matched to a gene: 5.

The chain is built from TRBV9 and TRBJ1-5, with 8 bases identical to TRBD1. Germline V gene lookup returns CDR1 SGDLS and CDR2 YYNGEE. The CDR3 spans 12 residues. Losses at the gene ends were 7 bases for V and 7 bases for J; bases not matched to a gene: 4. The CDR3 DNA reads TGTGCCAGCGGACAGGGTGACCAGCCCCAGCATTTT. Encoded protein: CASGQGDQPQHF. Full variable domain (missing parts from reference TRBV9 and TRBJ1-5): DSGVTQTPKHLITATGQRVTLRCSPRSGDLSVYWYQQSLDQGLQFLIQYYNGEERAKGNILERFSAQQFPDLHSELNLSSLELGDSALYFCASGQGDQPQHFGDGTRLSIL.

CDR3 DNA: TGTGCCAGCAGTCTCGCGTTGGGTTGGGAGGGTATTAGGAACTATGGCTACACCTTC. Translated: CASSLALGWEGIRNYGYTF. The V and J genes are TRBV6-6 and TRBJ1-2; D remains ambiguous. CDR3 length equals 19 residues. V was cut by 5 bases and J by 2 bases, with 27 bases left in between. The V gene's germline CDR1 is MNHNY and CDR2 SVGAGI (reference sequence).

The rearrangement links TRBV30 to TRBJ1-1; 7 positions agree with TRBD1. Per the germline V gene, CDR1 is GTSNPN and CDR2 is SVGIG (reference sequence). V shed 0 bases and J 10 bases; nucleotides not matched to a gene: 11. The CDR3 totals 14 residues. The CDR3 DNA follows: TGTGCCTGGAGTGTACATTTGGCTCGACAGGGAGCTTTCTTT. Its translation is CAWSVHLARQGAFF.

The rearrangement links TRBV5-6 to TRBJ2-5; tentative D call: TRBD2 (6 bases). This CDR3 has 16 residues. V lost 4 bases and J 5 bases, leaving 21 bases between the germline ends. Germline-derived CDR1 and CDR2 are SGHDT and YYEEEE. CDR3 DNA sequence: TGTGCCAGCAGCACCCCGGACCTTTGGGGGGTGGAGACCCAGTACTTC. Translating it yields CASSTPDLWGVETQYF.

V is TRBV7-2 and J is TRBJ2-7; 10 bases are a match to TRBD2. J gave up 1 base and V 0 bases, and 6 bases lay outside the gene matches. Germline values: CDR1 SGHTA, CDR2 FQGNSA. The CDR3 loop spans 17 amino acids. For the CDR3, the DNA is TGTGCCAGCAGCTTAGCGTTGGCTAGCGGGAGTTCCTACGAGCAGTACTTC. Its protein is CASSLALASGSSYEQYF.

This clone was seen a single time. The rearrangement uses TRBV7-3 and TRBJ1-5; 7 nucleotides agree with TRBD1. The CDR3 covers 13 residues. Germline CDR1 SGHTA, CDR2 FQGTGA. The V and J ends lost 8 bases and 7 bases, in that order; junction bases with no gene match: 8. The CDR3 DNA sequence: TGTGCCAGCGCTAAGGGGGCGGGACAGCCCCAGCATTTT. Translated: CASAKGAGQPQHF. Full variable domain (missing parts from reference TRBV7-3 and TRBJ1-5): GAGVSQTPSNKVTEKGKYVELRCDPISGHTALYWYRQSLGQGPEFLIYFQGTGAADDSGLPNDRFFAVRPEGSVSTLKIQRTERGDSAVYLCASAKGAGQPQHFGDGTRLSIL.

The genes are TRBV19 and TRBJ2-7; 11 nucleotides agree with TRBD2. The CDR3 loop spans 15 amino acids. Losses at the gene ends were 5 bases for V and 0 bases for J; bases not matched to a gene: 3. Germline assignment: CDR1 LNHDA and CDR2 SQIVND (reference sequence). CDR3: CASSAGLAVSYEQYF. The CDR3 region has the DNA TGTGCCAGTAGTGCGGGACTAGCGGTCTCCTACGAGCAGTACTTC. Filled out from reference TRBV19 and TRBJ2-7, the complete variable domain reads DGGITQSPKYLFRKEGQNVTLSCEQNLNHDAMYWYRQDPGQGLRLIYYSQIVNDFQKGDIAEGYSVSREKKESFPLTVTSAQKNPTAFYLCASSAGLAVSYEQYFGPGTRLTVT.

This clone was observed a few times. In nucleotides, the CDR3 is TGCAGCGTCCGCGGGGCGGGAGGGCCCCTCAATGAGCAGTTCTTC. Translated: CSVRGAGGPLNEQFF. The rearrangement links TRBV29-1 to TRBJ2-1; 9 positions agree with TRBD2. The V segment lost 6 bases and the J segment 6 bases; nucleotides outside the gene matches: 12. The CDR3 is 15 amino acids. Germline CDR1 reads SQVTM; CDR2 reads ANQGSEA.

This chain joins TRBV20-1 and TRBJ1-1; 10 bases are shared with TRBD1. CDR1 and CDR2 (germline): DFQATT, SNEGSKA (reference sequence). V lost 3 bases, J lost 10 bases, and 8 bases stayed unmatched. CDR3 size: 13 residues. CDR3 bases: TGCAGTGCTAGTAGGACAGGGGGATTGGGAGCTTTCTTT. It yields the protein CSASRTGGLGAFF.

V usage is TRBV11-3 and J usage is TRBJ2-7, with 8 positions matching TRBD1. The CDR3 has 15 amino acids. After removal of 3 bases from V and 1 base from J, the junction contained 5 bases not matched to a gene. Germline CDR1 SGHNT, CDR2 YENEEA. This CDR3 is CASSFGQGGSYEQYF. Here the CDR3 DNA reads TGTGCCAGCAGCTTTGGACAGGGTGGTTCCTACGAGCAGTACTTC.